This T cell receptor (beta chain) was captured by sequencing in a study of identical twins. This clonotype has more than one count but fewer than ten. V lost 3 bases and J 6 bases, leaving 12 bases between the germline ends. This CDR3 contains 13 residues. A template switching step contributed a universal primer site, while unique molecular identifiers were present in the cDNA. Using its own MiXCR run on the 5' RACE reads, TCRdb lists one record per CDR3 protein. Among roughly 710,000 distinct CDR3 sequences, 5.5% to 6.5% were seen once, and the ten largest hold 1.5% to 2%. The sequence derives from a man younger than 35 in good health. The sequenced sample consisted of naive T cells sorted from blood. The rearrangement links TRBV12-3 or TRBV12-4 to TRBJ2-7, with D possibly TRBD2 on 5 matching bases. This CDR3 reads CASSFSRGLEQYF. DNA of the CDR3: TGTGCCAGCAGTTTCTCCCGAGGGCTCGAGCAGTACTTC.